Below are 30 T cell receptor beta chains sequenced from a single sample in a study of blood T cell repertoires in COVID-19. This table comes from immunoSEQ multiplex PCR, and its TCRdb copy is limited to in-frame clones, with some not included. In the table there are roughly 220,000 clones, about 87% of which are singletons. The material sequenced was PBMCs or T cells enriched from blood (not recorded which). These receptors were obtained from a woman aged 25 to 39 who had recovered from COVID-19.

The chain carries TRBV6-6 and TRBJ2-7; D not certain. V was shortened by 4 bases and J by 0 bases, with 7 bases between the two germline ends. Germline lookup yields CDR1 MNHNY and CDR2 SVGAGI (reference sequence). The CDR3 loop spans 13 amino acids. The CDR3 region has the DNA TGTGCCAGCAGTTCGAGGAGCTCCTACGAGCAGTACTTC. The encoded protein is CASSSRSSYEQYF.

This clone turned up a few times. The J gene is TRBJ2-7, the V gene TRBV7-6; TRBD1 aligns across 8 bases. This CDR3 region has 15 residues. J was trimmed by 1 base and V by 3 bases; bases with no gene match: 5. The germline gives CDR1 SGHVS, CDR2 FNYEAQ. CDR3 in DNA: TGTGCCAGCAGCTTGGGACAGGAGCCTTCCTACGAGCAGTACTTC. This translates into CASSLGQEPSYEQYF.

J is TRBJ1-1 and V is TRBV3-1 (or the pseudogene TRBV3-2); D is uncertain. Between the trimmed V and J ends, which lost 1 base and 2 bases, there was a span of 8 bases. This CDR3 is 14 amino acids long. Germline V gene sequence: CDR1 LGHDT, CDR2 YNNKEL (reference sequence). The CDR3 spells CASSQGQPNTEAFF. CDR3 sequence (DNA): TGTGCCAGCAGCCAAGGGCAACCCAACACTGAAGCTTTCTTT.

The chain has TRBV2 and TRBJ1-2; possibly TRBD1 for D (6 bases). CDR1 is SNHLY, CDR2 FYNNEI, per germline. V was pared by 5 bases and J by 4 bases, with 20 bases between. The CDR3 sequence is 16 residues long. CDR3 sequence (DNA): TGTGCCAGCAGTCCTCGGGGGGGGGCGCTCAGCTATGGCTACACCTTC. This sequence encodes CASSPRGGALSYGYTF.

This rearrangement joins TRBV4-2 to TRBJ1-4; possibly TRBD1 for D (5 bases). The CDR3 loop spans 15 amino acids. Germline CDR1 and CDR2: LGHNA and YNFKEQ. The V gene lost 1 base and the J gene lost 8 bases, with 14 bases spanning the gap. CDR3 amino acids: CASSQVGGAREKLFF. The CDR3, as DNA: TGTGCCAGCAGCCAAGTAGGAGGGGCTCGGGAAAAACTGTTTTTT.

This clone has just one count. The CDR3, as DNA: TGTGCCAGCAGCTTCCAGGGTCAGGGCAATCAGCCCCAGCATTTT. It encodes CASSFQGQGNQPQHF. The rearrangement uses TRBV7-2 and TRBJ1-5; tentatively, D is TRBD1 (5 bases). Deletions cut 3 bases from V and 2 bases from J, with 11 bases between. CDR1 SGHTA and CDR2 FQGNSA come from the germline V gene. This CDR3 region has 15 residues.

The chain recombines TRBV4-1 with TRBJ1-1, with a weak D call TRBD1 (6 bases). V lost 4 bases to trimming and J lost 1 base, with 10 bases between them. The V gene's germline CDR1 is MGHRA and CDR2 YSYEKL. The CDR3 length is 14 residues. CDR3: CASSPTQGNTEAFF. CDR3 in DNA: TGCGCCAGCAGCCCAACACAGGGGAACACTGAAGCTTTCTTT.

This chain links TRBV4-3 with TRBJ2-1; 8 bases are shared with TRBD1. This CDR3 has 16 amino acids. Trimming cost V 0 bases and J 5 bases; bases outside gene matches: 6. Germline V CDR1 and CDR2: LGHNA, YSLEER. CDR3 protein: CASSQDSTGDNNEQFF. CDR3 sequence (DNA): TGCGCCAGCAGCCAAGATTCGACAGGGGATAACAATGAGCAGTTCTTC.

The chain carries TRBV4-2 and TRBJ1-2; 7 bases are a match to TRBD1. Per the germline V gene, CDR1 is LGHNA and CDR2 is YNFKEQ. This CDR3 comprises 13 residues. V was clipped by 4 bases and J by 4 bases; unmatched bases: 3. The CDR3 sequence is CASSRGQTYGYTF. CDR3 coding DNA: TGTGCCAGCAGCCGGGGACAGACCTATGGCTACACCTTC.

The J gene is TRBJ2-3, the V gene TRBV4-3, with 11 bases fitting TRBD2. V was clipped by 0 bases and J by 3 bases; unmatched bases: 5. Germline V lookup: CDR1 LGHNA, CDR2 YSLEER. The CDR3 has 17 residues. For the CDR3, the DNA is TGCGCCAGCAGCCAAGATAATAGCGGGGGGGCTACAGATACGCAGTATTTT. Its protein is CASSQDNSGGATDTQYF.

The chain combines TRBV5-6 with TRBJ1-2; D may be TRBD1 (6 bases). The CDR3 spans 13 residues. CDR1 and CDR2 (germline): SGHDT, YYEEEE. Trimming shortened V by 3 bases and J by 9 bases, and 15 bases separated the two germline ends. CDR3: CASSSTGFTSYTF. DNA of the CDR3: TGTGCCAGCAGCTCTACAGGGTTTACGAGCTACACCTTC.

The V gene is TRBV6-5, the J gene TRBJ1-1; weak D call: TRBD1 (5 bases). The CDR3 is made up of 13 amino acids. V was clipped by 7 bases and J by 0 bases, with 9 bases between them. Germline V gives CDR1 MNHEY, CDR2 SVGAGI. The CDR3 reads CASTKGLNTEAFF. The CDR3 DNA reads as TGTGCCAGCACGAAGGGGCTGAACACTGAAGCTTTCTTT.

The chain is built from TRBV19 and TRBJ1-1; the D gene is possibly TRBD1 (5 bases). Trimming removed 6 bases at V and 0 bases at J, with 14 bases between. Germline V gene sequence: CDR1 LNHDA, CDR2 SQIVND (reference sequence). This CDR3 spans 15 amino acids. The CDR3, as DNA: TGTGCCAGTAGACCCAGGGTTGAGGTGAACACTGAAGCTTTCTTT. Its protein product is CASRPRVEVNTEAFF.

The CDR3 bases are TGTGCCAGCAGCTCACGACAGGGGTGGTCAGGTGAAGCTTTCTTT. Protein sequence: CASSSRQGWSGEAFF. The chain has TRBV7-9 and TRBJ1-1; 8 bases fit TRBD1. The CDR3 has 15 residues. The V segment lost 4 bases and the J segment 7 bases; nucleotides outside the gene matches: 11. Germline V gene sequence: CDR1 SEHNR, CDR2 FQNEAQ (reference sequence).

The chain has TRBV19 and TRBJ1-5; D possibly corresponds to TRBD1 (6 bases). The CDR3 loop spans 15 amino acids. V was shortened by 0 bases and J by 4 bases, with 10 bases between the two germline ends. Germline V gene data show CDR1 as LNHDA and CDR2 as SQIVND (reference sequence). Here the CDR3 DNA reads TGTGCCAGTAGTATAGATACAGGGTTTAATCAGCCCCAGCATTTT. Translated, it gives CASSIDTGFNQPQHF.

The chain recombines TRBV6-5 with TRBJ2-7; possibly TRBD2 for D (7 bases). Trimming took 0 bases from V and 3 from J, leaving 12 bases between them. The CDR3 loop spans 15 amino acids. Germline V gene data show CDR1 as MNHEY and CDR2 as SVGAGI. The CDR3 nucleotides are TGTGCCAGCAGTTACTCTGGCGGGGGCAGCTACGAGCAGTACTTC. Its protein product is CASSYSGGGSYEQYF.

This chain links TRBV25-1 with TRBJ1-2, with D unresolved. With 1 base removed from V and 4 bases from J, the gap between germline ends came to 7 bases. Germline V gene sequence: CDR1 MGHDK, CDR2 SYGVNS. This CDR3 comprises 13 residues. Here the CDR3 DNA reads TGTGCCAGCAGTGAATTCGCCGGCTATGGCTACACCTTC. Translated, it gives CASSEFAGYGYTF.

V is TRBV3-1 (or the pseudogene TRBV3-2) and J is TRBJ2-5; 7 nucleotides agree with TRBD2. After removal of 1 base from V and 5 bases from J, the junction contained 4 bases not matched to a gene. CDR3 length: 14 residues. Germline V gene sequence: CDR1 LGHDT, CDR2 YNNKEL (reference sequence). The CDR3 sequence: CASSQGLAVETQYF. As DNA, the CDR3 is TGTGCCAGCAGCCAAGGGCTAGCGGTCGAGACCCAGTACTTC.

The J gene is TRBJ2-1, the V gene TRBV7-8; 9 bases line up with TRBD2. There are 16 residues in the CDR3. V was clipped by 0 bases and J by 4 bases; unmatched bases: 4. CDR1 and CDR2 from the germline V gene are SGHVS and FQNEAQ. This chain's CDR3 is CASSLAGAGGYNEQFF. The CDR3 bases are TGTGCCAGCAGCTTAGCCGGAGCGGGGGGATACAATGAGCAGTTCTTC.

The chain recombines TRBV7-3 with TRBJ2-5; TRBD2 aligns across 13 bases. The CDR3 extends over 16 amino acids. Germline CDR1 reads SGHTA; CDR2 reads FQGTGA. V lost 4 bases, J lost 5 bases, and 7 bases stayed unmatched. DNA for the CDR3: TGTGCCAGCAGCTCTCAGACTAGCGGGGGGCCTGAGACCCAGTACTTC. Protein: CASSSQTSGGPETQYF.

A remark on this clone: One end of the junction varies from germline; a read error may be responsible. The J gene is TRBJ1-5, the V gene TRBV19; a weak D match, TRBD1 (5 bases). CDR1 is LNHDA, CDR2 SQIVND, per germline (reference sequence). The length of the CDR3 is 13 residues. The CDR3 DNA reads TGTGCCAGTAGAATAGGGGCGAGTTCGCTCCAGCATTTT. Its protein is CASRIGASSLQHF.

This chain joins TRBV7-9 and TRBJ1-2, with D perhaps matching TRBD1 (6 bases). Trimming took off 3 bases at V and 5 bases at J, with 10 bases between the two ends. This CDR3 has 13 amino acids. The germline CDR1 and CDR2 sequences are SEHNR and FQNEAQ (reference sequence). For the CDR3, the DNA is TGTGCCAGCAGCTTCGGGGGGGCATATGGCTACACCTTC. Its protein is CASSFGGAYGYTF.

CDR3: CASSSRDGELFF. Here the CDR3 DNA reads TGTGCCAGCAGCAGCAGGGACGGGGAGCTGTTTTTT. The V and J genes are TRBV11-3 and TRBJ2-2; D might be TRBD1 (5 bases). This CDR3 comprises 12 residues. Trimming removed 5 bases from V and 7 bases from J, with 8 bases in between. Germline V CDR1 and CDR2: SGHNT, YENEEA.

This chain joins TRBV11-3 and TRBJ1-1; TRBD1 might be the D (5 bases). Germline CDR1 SGHNT, CDR2 YENEEA. The V and J ends lost 5 bases and 7 bases respectively, with 14 bases between them. The CDR3 runs 13 residues. The CDR3 nucleotides are TGTGCCAGCAGCCGCAGGGAGGAAAGTGAAGCTTTCTTT. Translated: CASSRREESEAFF.

This chain links TRBV18 with TRBJ2-5; 9 bases agree with TRBD1. Per the germline V gene, CDR1 is KGHSH and CDR2 is LQKENI. The CDR3 sequence is 14 residues long. The junction had 2 bases not matched to a gene; V was cut back by 5 bases and J by 1 base. The CDR3 DNA is TGTGCCAGCTCAGCGGACAGGGGCCAAGAGACCCAGTACTTC. It yields the protein CASSADRGQETQYF.

The chain links TRBV7-9 to TRBJ2-3; 7 bases line up with TRBD1. The CDR3 totals 14 residues. J was trimmed by 4 bases and V by 6 bases; bases with no gene match: 7. Germline CDR1 and CDR2: SEHNR and FQNEAQ (reference sequence). CDR3 sequence (DNA): TGTGCCAGCAGTCCCGACAGGGTGGCAGATACGCAGTATTTT. It is translated as CASSPDRVADTQYF.

J is TRBJ1-3 and V is TRBV4-3; D is uncertain. CDR1 LGHNA and CDR2 YSLEER come from the germline V gene. Trimming took off 0 bases at V and 2 bases at J, with 5 bases between the two ends. The CDR3 spans 14 residues. CDR3 DNA sequence: TGCGCCAGCAGCCAAGAACTTGCTGGAAACACCATATATTTT. Translation gives CASSQELAGNTIYF.

The V call is TRBV7-9, the J call TRBJ2-2, with D maybe TRBD2 (6 bases). V lost 1 base and J lost 0, with 9 bases in between. CDR1 is SEHNR and CDR2 is FQNEAQ in the germline V gene (reference sequence). This CDR3 contains 16 residues. The CDR3 loop is CASSLDRRANTGELFF. The DNA of the CDR3 is TGTGCCAGCAGCTTAGACAGGAGGGCGAACACCGGGGAGCTGTTTTTT.

The chain employs TRBV14 and TRBJ1-2, with unresolved D. V lost 0 bases and J lost 4, with 18 bases in between. This CDR3 spans 17 amino acids. Per the germline V gene, CDR1 is SGHDN and CDR2 is FVKESK. The CDR3 coding sequence is TGTGCCAGCAGCCAAGACCCCACCCTCGGAGGAGCCTATGGCTACACCTTC. This encodes CASSQDPTLGGAYGYTF.

The chain recombines TRBV3-1 (or the pseudogene TRBV3-2) with TRBJ1-2; 7 nucleotides match TRBD1. J lost 10 bases, V lost 3 bases, and 5 bases had no gene match. Per germline, CDR1 LGHDT and CDR2 YNNKEL (reference sequence). CDR3 length equals 12 residues. The CDR3 region has the DNA TGTGCCAGCAGCCATGGACAGGAATTCTACACCTTC. It is translated as CASSHGQEFYTF.